These T cell receptor beta chains were read from a single sample in a study of blood T cell repertoires in COVID-19. Clones were sequenced by immunoSEQ multiplex PCR, and TCRdb holds only the in-frame ones, with some missing. The sample includes about 200,000 clones, roughly 80% seen only once; the top ten take less than 9.5%. What was sequenced was PBMCs or T cells enriched from blood (not recorded which). These receptors came from a man in his forties who had recovered from COVID-19. Both conserved end residues are part of each CDR3. Fields, in order: J gene, V gene, D gene, clone size, CDR3 protein, CDR3 DNA. A D gene is named only where the DNA matches it firmly. The size entry is marked missing in some rows and otherwise reads once, few, many or a size class.

j_call: TRBJ2-7
v_call: TRBV19
d_call: .
clone_size: .
cdr3_aa: CASSPGVSSYEQYF
cdr3_nt: TGTGCCAGTAGCCCCGGAGTGAGCTCCTACGAGCAGTACTTC

j_call: TRBJ1-2
v_call: TRBV4-3
d_call: TRBD1
clone_size: .
cdr3_aa: CASSLDRGDIDGYTF
cdr3_nt: TGCGCCAGCAGCCTCGACAGGGGTGATATCGACGGCTACACCTTC

j_call: TRBJ1-2
v_call: TRBV28
d_call: TRBD1
clone_size: .
cdr3_aa: CASSFAWTGLVGNGYTF
cdr3_nt: TGTGCCAGCAGTTTTGCGTGGACAGGTCTTGTAGGGAATGGCTACACCTTC

j_call: TRBJ1-1
v_call: TRBV7-9
d_call: .
clone_size: .
cdr3_aa: CASSPARFQAEAFF
cdr3_nt: TGTGCCAGCAGCCCAGCAAGGTTCCAGGCTGAAGCTTTCTTT

j_call: TRBJ1-4
v_call: TRBV7-9
d_call: .
clone_size: .
cdr3_aa: CASSLTGRRDEKLFF
cdr3_nt: TGTGCCAGCAGCTTAACAGGGCGACGAGATGAAAAACTGTTTTTT

j_call: TRBJ2-5
v_call: TRBV29-1
d_call: .
clone_size: once
cdr3_aa: CSVAVPGKETQYF
cdr3_nt: TGCAGCGTTGCGGTCCCGGGGAAAGAGACCCAGTACTTC

j_call: TRBJ1-2
v_call: TRBV4-1
d_call: TRBD1
clone_size: .
cdr3_aa: CASSQDPGQGVPYGYTF
cdr3_nt: TGCGCCAGCAGCCAGGACCCTGGACAGGGGGTTCCCTATGGCTACACCTTC

j_call: TRBJ2-3
v_call: TRBV5-1
d_call: TRBD2
clone_size: once
cdr3_aa: CASSRGGTNTDTQYF
cdr3_nt: TGCGCCAGCAGCAGGGGAGGGACTAACACAGATACGCAGTATTTT

j_call: TRBJ1-1
v_call: TRBV29-1
d_call: .
clone_size: few
cdr3_aa: CSVGNRAATEAFF
cdr3_nt: TGCAGCGTTGGTAACAGGGCGGCCACTGAAGCTTTCTTT

j_call: TRBJ1-1
v_call: TRBV3-1/TRBV3-2
d_call: .
clone_size: .
cdr3_aa: CASSQDGRNTEAFF
cdr3_nt: TGTGCCAGCAGCCAAGATGGCAGAAACACTGAAGCTTTCTTT

j_call: TRBJ1-2
v_call: TRBV7-9
d_call: .
clone_size: once
cdr3_aa: CASSLEVLGGYTF
cdr3_nt: TGTGCCAGCAGCTTAGAAGTTCTAGGAGGCTACACCTTC

j_call: TRBJ1-2
v_call: TRBV3-1/TRBV3-2
d_call: .
clone_size: .
cdr3_aa: CVSSRLADSHGYTF
cdr3_nt: TGTGTCAGCAGCCGCTTGGCGGACAGTCATGGCTACACCTTC

j_call: TRBJ2-7
v_call: TRBV5-6
d_call: TRBD1
clone_size: .
cdr3_aa: CASTRWDSSYEQYF
cdr3_nt: TGTGCCAGCACCCGCTGGGACAGCTCCTACGAGCAGTACTTC

j_call: TRBJ1-1
v_call: TRBV10-3
d_call: .
clone_size: .
cdr3_aa: CAISEKGTTEAFF
cdr3_nt: TGTGCCATCAGTGAGAAAGGGACAACCGAAGCTTTCTTT

j_call: TRBJ1-4
v_call: TRBV7-2
d_call: TRBD1
clone_size: .
cdr3_aa: CASSRGDRGLDLVEKLFF
cdr3_nt: TGTGCCAGCTCTAGGGGCGACAGGGGATTGGATTTAGTTGAAAAACTGTTTTTT

j_call: TRBJ2-3
v_call: TRBV5-1
d_call: TRBD1
clone_size: .
cdr3_aa: CASSLRPGTGDGDTQYF
cdr3_nt: TGCGCCAGCAGCCTTAGACCTGGGACAGGGGACGGAGATACGCAGTATTTT

j_call: TRBJ2-1
v_call: TRBV10-3
d_call: TRBD2
clone_size: .
cdr3_aa: CAIRVWAPSGGKNISNEQFF
cdr3_nt: TGTGCCATCCGAGTATGGGCCCCTAGCGGGGGCAAAAATATATCCAATGAGCAGTTCTTC

j_call: TRBJ2-3
v_call: TRBV5-1
d_call: TRBD1
clone_size: .
cdr3_aa: CASSVPDRGADTQYF
cdr3_nt: TGCGCCAGCAGCGTACCGGACAGGGGTGCAGATACGCAGTATTTT

j_call: TRBJ1-6
v_call: TRBV29-1
d_call: .
clone_size: .
cdr3_aa: CSAQQGRNSPLHF
cdr3_nt: TGCAGCGCCCAACAGGGACGGAATTCACCCCTCCACTTT

j_call: TRBJ1-1
v_call: TRBV4-3
d_call: TRBD1
clone_size: .
cdr3_aa: CASSRVDRGFAEAFF
cdr3_nt: TGCGCCAGCAGCCGGGTTGACAGGGGTTTTGCTGAAGCTTTCTTT

j_call: TRBJ1-6
v_call: TRBV19
d_call: TRBD1
clone_size: few
cdr3_aa: CASTADRGISPLHF
cdr3_nt: TGTGCCAGTACCGCGGACAGGGGGATTTCACCCCTCCACTTT

j_call: TRBJ1-5
v_call: TRBV6-5
d_call: .
clone_size: .
cdr3_aa: CASSSLTGRGQPQHF
cdr3_nt: TGTGCCAGCAGCTCTTTGACAGGTAGAGGTCAGCCCCAGCATTTT

j_call: TRBJ1-2
v_call: TRBV15
d_call: .
clone_size: .
cdr3_aa: CATSRGWGQTRDGYTF
cdr3_nt: TGTGCCACCAGCAGAGGTTGGGGACAAACCCGGGATGGCTACACCTTC

j_call: TRBJ2-1
v_call: TRBV7-9
d_call: .
clone_size: .
cdr3_aa: CASSAPGAKFNEQFF
cdr3_nt: TGTGCCAGCAGCGCTCCGGGAGCAAAATTCAATGAGCAGTTCTTC

j_call: TRBJ1-1
v_call: TRBV29-1
d_call: .
clone_size: few
cdr3_aa: CSVIQNTEAFF
cdr3_nt: TGCAGCGTTATACAGAACACTGAAGCTTTCTTT

j_call: TRBJ1-2
v_call: TRBV7-9
d_call: .
clone_size: .
cdr3_aa: CASSLARGEGYTF
cdr3_nt: TGTGCCAGCAGCTTAGCCAGGGGAGAGGGCTACACCTTC

j_call: TRBJ2-3
v_call: TRBV18
d_call: .
clone_size: .
cdr3_aa: CASSPPQGKDTQYF
cdr3_nt: TGTGCCAGCTCACCACCCCAGGGGAAAGATACGCAGTATTTT

j_call: TRBJ2-4
v_call: TRBV21-1
d_call: .
clone_size: .
cdr3_aa: CASSTEKRRGTGGPKNIQYF
cdr3_nt: TGTGCCAGCAGCACGGAGAAGCGTAGAGGGACAGGGGGCCCGAAAAACATTCAGTACTTC

j_call: TRBJ1-3
v_call: TRBV7-8
d_call: .
clone_size: .
cdr3_aa: CASSLTVLSSGNTIYF
cdr3_nt: TGTGCCAGCAGCCTAACAGTCCTTAGCTCTGGAAACACCATATATTTT

j_call: TRBJ1-2
v_call: TRBV7-9
d_call: TRBD1
clone_size: once
cdr3_aa: CASSSDFRTGGVEGYTF
cdr3_nt: TGTGCCAGCAGCTCAGACTTTCGGACAGGGGGAGTGGAAGGCTACACCTTC

j_call: TRBJ2-7
v_call: TRBV28
d_call: .
clone_size: .
cdr3_aa: CASSPVGGYEQYF
cdr3_nt: TGTGCCAGCAGTCCGGTTGGAGGGTACGAGCAGTACTTC

j_call: TRBJ1-2
v_call: TRBV14
d_call: .
clone_size: .
cdr3_aa: CASSHDRDFYGYTF
cdr3_nt: TGTGCCAGCAGCCATGACCGGGACTTCTATGGCTACACCTTC

j_call: TRBJ1-2
v_call: TRBV5-5
d_call: .
clone_size: .
cdr3_aa: CASSLDVGRGNYGYTF
cdr3_nt: TGTGCCAGCAGCTTGGACGTAGGGAGGGGTAACTATGGCTACACCTTC

j_call: TRBJ2-1
v_call: TRBV19
d_call: .
clone_size: .
cdr3_aa: CASIPGADSSYNEQFF
cdr3_nt: TGTGCCAGTATTCCAGGGGCAGACAGCTCCTACAATGAGCAGTTCTTC

j_call: TRBJ2-1
v_call: TRBV6-5
d_call: TRBD1
clone_size: .
cdr3_aa: CASSYGDRGRRGEQFF
cdr3_nt: TGTGCCAGCAGTTACGGGGACAGGGGCAGGCGTGGTGAGCAGTTCTTC

j_call: TRBJ1-1
v_call: TRBV21-1
d_call: .
clone_size: once
cdr3_aa: CASGTRVRDTLLRKAFF
cdr3_nt: TGTGCCAGCGGCACGCGGGTCCGGGACACCCTTCTGAGGAAAGCTTTCTTT

j_call: TRBJ2-7
v_call: TRBV3-1/TRBV3-2
d_call: .
clone_size: .
cdr3_aa: CASSPSPVHEQYF
cdr3_nt: TGTGCCAGCAGCCCCTCCCCAGTACACGAGCAGTACTTC

j_call: TRBJ2-3
v_call: TRBV4-3
d_call: .
clone_size: .
cdr3_aa: CASSQDRVNTQYF
cdr3_nt: TGCGCCAGCAGCCAAGATCGCGTTAATACGCAGTATTTT

j_call: TRBJ2-7
v_call: TRBV24-1
d_call: TRBD1
clone_size: .
cdr3_aa: CATSDSGTTGDYEQYF
cdr3_nt: TGTGCCACCAGTGATTCCGGGACAACAGGGGACTACGAGCAGTACTTC

j_call: TRBJ2-7
v_call: TRBV3-1/TRBV3-2
d_call: TRBD2
clone_size: .
cdr3_aa: CASSQDPRTSGNPKGEQYF
cdr3_nt: TGTGCCAGCAGCCAAGATCCCCGGACTAGCGGGAACCCTAAGGGCGAGCAGTACTTC